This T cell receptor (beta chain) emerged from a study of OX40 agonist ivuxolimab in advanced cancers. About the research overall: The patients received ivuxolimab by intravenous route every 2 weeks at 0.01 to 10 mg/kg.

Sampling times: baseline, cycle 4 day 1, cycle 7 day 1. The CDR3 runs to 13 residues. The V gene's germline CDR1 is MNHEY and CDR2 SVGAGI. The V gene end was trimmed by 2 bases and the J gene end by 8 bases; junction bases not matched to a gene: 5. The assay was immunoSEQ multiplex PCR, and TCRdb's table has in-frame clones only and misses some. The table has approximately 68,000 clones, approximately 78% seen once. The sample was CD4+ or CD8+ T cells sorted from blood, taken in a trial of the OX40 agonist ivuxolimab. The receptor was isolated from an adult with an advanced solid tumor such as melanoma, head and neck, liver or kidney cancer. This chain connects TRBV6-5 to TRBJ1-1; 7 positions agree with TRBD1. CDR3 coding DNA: TGTGCCAGCAGTTACCCCGGGACAGACGAAGCTTTCTTT. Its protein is CASSYPGTDEAFF.